A selection of T cell receptor beta chains follows, all from one sample in a study of OX40 agonist ivuxolimab in advanced cancers. Some clones are missing from TCRdb's copy, which holds only in-frame ones; the method was immunoSEQ multiplex PCR. The data contain tens of thousands of clones, about 89% of them singletons. Sequencing used CD4+ or CD8+ T cells sorted from blood, obtained in a trial of the OX40 agonist ivuxolimab. These receptor sequences come from an adult with an advanced solid tumor such as melanoma, head and neck, liver or kidney cancer. Each CDR3 is given with its conserved first and last residue. Each record gives: clone size, V gene, J gene, D gene, CDR3 DNA, CDR3 protein. D genes are given only for firm matches. Only some rows state a clone size, as once, few, many or a class for expanded clones.

>once|TRBV10-3|TRBJ2-1|-
TGTGCCACTCGGACACCTAGGGCGGATGAGCAGTTCTTC
CATRTPRADEQFF
>-|TRBV7-2|TRBJ1-5|-
TGTGCCAGCAGCCCCAAACAGGATTTTAGCAATCAGCCCCAGCATTTT
CASSPKQDFSNQPQHF
>-|TRBV7-9|TRBJ2-7|-
TGTGCCAGCGGTTCTTACGAGCAGTACTTC
CASGSYEQYF
>-|TRBV11-2|TRBJ2-6|-
TGTGCCAGCAGCCCACAGAGCTCTGGGGCCAACGTCCTGACTTTC
CASSPQSSGANVLTF
>-|TRBV2|TRBJ2-7|TRBD2
TGTGCCAGCGGTCGACTAGCGGGAGCCTACGAGCAGTACTTC
CASGRLAGAYEQYF
>-|TRBV18|TRBJ2-3|-
TGTGCCAGCTCACCGCCCGCGGATGCAACAGATACGCAGTATTTT
CASSPPADATDTQYF
>few|TRBV2|TRBJ1-3|-
TGTGCCAGCAGTGAAAGCTCTGGAAACACCATATATTTT
CASSESSGNTIYF
>-|TRBV7-6|TRBJ1-1|-
TGTGCCAGCAGCTTAGCCGGGGGTGGTGGGACTGAAGCTTTCTTT
CASSLAGGGGTEAFF
>-|TRBV5-1|TRBJ2-6|-
TGCGCCAGCAGCTTGGTCCTGGGGAGCTCTGGGGCCAACGTCCTGACTTTC
CASSLVLGSSGANVLTF
>-|TRBV7-7|TRBJ2-3|TRBD2
TGTGCTAGCAGCTTAAATAGCGGGAGTGGAGATACGCAGTATTTT
CASSLNSGSGDTQYF
>-|TRBV18|TRBJ1-1|-
TGTGCCAGCTCACCACGGCCAGGAGGAAACACTGAAGCTTTCTTT
CASSPRPGGNTEAFF
>-|TRBV14|TRBJ2-1|TRBD1
TGTGCCAGCAGCCAAGTTGAGGGGGCGAAGTTCTTC
CASSQVEGAKFF
>-|TRBV27|TRBJ2-1|-
TGTGCCAGCAGTCCCGGACGGAACTATGAGCAGTTCTTC
CASSPGRNYEQFF
>-|TRBV12-5|TRBJ2-3|-
TGTGCTAGTGGTCGGGGAGAGGCAGATACGCAGTATTTT
CASGRGEADTQYF
>-|TRBV18|TRBJ2-5|-
TGTGCCAGCTTATCAAGGGAGACCCAGTACTTC
CASLSRETQYF
>-|TRBV11-2|TRBJ1-1|-
TGTGCCAGCAGCCCCCTGTGGACTGAAGCTTTCTTT
CASSPLWTEAFF
>few|TRBV10-1|TRBJ2-1|TRBD1
TGCGCCAGCAGTGAGCCGGGACAGAACAATGAGCAGTTCTTC
CASSEPGQNNEQFF
>-|TRBV10-3|TRBJ1-1|TRBD1
TGTGCCATCAGTGAGGGGAGGGGACAGCCTTTCTTT
CAISEGRGQPFF
>once|TRBV6-1|TRBJ2-1|TRBD1
TGTGCCAGCAGTCGACGACAGGGTTTACCTAATGAGCAGTTCTTC
CASSRRQGLPNEQFF
>-|TRBV19|TRBJ1-1|-
TGTGCCAGTATGAGCCCAGGCTCTGAAGCTTTCTTT
CASMSPGSEAFF
>-|TRBV5-5|TRBJ1-2|-
TGTGCCAGCAGCTTGGAGGAGAACTATGGCTACACCTTC
CASSLEENYGYTF
>-|TRBV18|TRBJ2-2|-
TGTGCCAGCTCACCGGTTACAGGGCTCACCGGGGAGCTGTTTTTT
CASSPVTGLTGELFF
>-|TRBV7-3|TRBJ2-7|TRBD1
TGTGCCAGCAGCTTAAACAGGGGGTACGAGCAGTACTTC
CASSLNRGYEQYF
>once|TRBV7-3|TRBJ2-5|TRBD1
TGTGCCAGCAGCCTGGGACAGAGGGAGACCCAGTACTTC
CASSLGQRETQYF
>-|TRBV5-5|TRBJ2-2|-
TGTGCCAGCAGCTTGGATGGAGGGACGAACACCGGGGAGCTGTTTTTT
CASSLDGGTNTGELFF
>-|TRBV30|TRBJ1-1|-
TGTGCCACTGCCAGATCCCGAGGCACTGAAGCTTTCTTT
CATARSRGTEAFF
>-|TRBV27|TRBJ2-5|TRBD2
TGTGCCAGCAGTACCCGGACTAGCGACGCCCAGTACTTC
CASSTRTSDAQYF
>-|TRBV19|TRBJ1-2|TRBD1
TGTGCCAGTAGCCCTACGACAGGGGGCCTCTATGGCTACACCTTC
CASSPTTGGLYGYTF
>-|TRBV15|TRBJ2-5|TRBD1
TGTGCCACCAGCAGAGCAGGGGGCATTACAGAGACCCAGTACTTC
CATSRAGGITETQYF
>-|TRBV10-3|TRBJ2-7|TRBD1
TGTGCCATCAGAAAACCGGGACAGGGGGACGAGCAGTACTTC
CAIRKPGQGDEQYF
>-|TRBV10-1|TRBJ1-3|-
TGCGCCAGCAGTGATCGGGGTTCCGGTGGAAACACCATATATTTT
CASSDRGSGGNTIYF
>-|TRBV6-1|TRBJ2-7|TRBD1
TGTGCCAGCAGACAGGGACAGGGGATTTTCTACGAGCAGTACTTC
CASRQGQGIFYEQYF
>-|TRBV6-6|TRBJ1-2|-
TGTGCCAGCAGCCAGACACGCTATGGCTACACCTTC
CASSQTRYGYTF
>once|TRBV7-9|TRBJ1-5|-
TGTGCCAGCAGCTTATCAGGGCCTCAGCCCCAGCATTTT
CASSLSGPQPQHF
>once|TRBV5-1|TRBJ1-1|-
TGCGCCAGCAGCTTGGCCGTAGGCAGGGTTAACACTGAAGCTTTCTTT
CASSLAVGRVNTEAFF
>-|TRBV7-9|TRBJ2-7|-
TGTGCCAGCAGCCTCCGACAGCCGCCCTACGAGCAGTACTTC
CASSLRQPPYEQYF
>once|TRBV2|TRBJ2-7|TRBD1
TGTGCCAGCAGTCCCTTTACAGGGGACGAGCAGTACTTC
CASSPFTGDEQYF
>-|TRBV7-9|TRBJ2-7|TRBD1
TGTGCCAGCAGCTTAGTAGAGGGGGCCCACGAGCAGTACTTC
CASSLVEGAHEQYF
>-|TRBV28|TRBJ2-1|TRBD2
TGTGCCAGCAGTTTCGGGGGGTACAATGAGCAGTTCTTC
CASSFGGYNEQFF
>-|TRBV7-8|TRBJ1-2|-
TGTGCCAGCAGCTCCAACGAACTACTGGGCTACACCTTC
CASSSNELLGYTF
>-|TRBV30|TRBJ1-5|-
TGTGCCTGGAGTACTTATCTAACAGGGCCGGGGGGCAATCAGCCCCAGCATTTT
CAWSTYLTGPGGNQPQHF